One and the same sample provided the 19 T cell receptor beta chains below, sequenced in a study of T cells in Graves' hyperthyroidism and ophthalmopathy. Amplified TCR beta CDR3 regions came from RNA transcripts. Using the HTBI primer set, a first-round RT-PCR was run on the TCR CDR3. TCRdb recomputed calls from the multiplex PCR reads with MiXCR, one row per CDR3 protein. This table holds 500,000 to 600,000 distinct CDR3 sequences, around 42% found once. Sequences were obtained from peripheral blood or thyroid tissue (not recorded which). These receptors were obtained from a woman aged 18-29 years with Graves' hyperthyroidism.

The CDR3 region has the DNA TGTGCCAGCAGTGAAGAGACTAGCGGGATTGGTGAGCAGTACTTC. It specifies CASSEETSGIGEQYF. The rearrangement uses TRBV2 and TRBJ2-7; TRBD2 matches 11 bases. J lost 7 bases, V lost 1 base, and 6 bases had no gene match. The germline V gene encodes CDR1 SNHLY and CDR2 FYNNEI. This CDR3 comprises 15 residues.

Only one count was recorded for this clonotype. The rearrangement joins TRBV7-2 to TRBJ1-4, with a possible D match to TRBD1 (6 bases). Germline loops: CDR1 SGHTA, CDR2 FQGNSA. The CDR3 consists of 14 residues. Trimming removed 1 base at V and 8 bases at J, with 11 bases between. The chain's CDR3 is CASSLGRGPEKLFF. The CDR3 coding sequence is TGTGCCAGCAGCTTAGGGCGGGGGCCGGAAAAACTGTTTTTT.

In this sample, this clonotype turned up many times. The germline gene is not matched at one end of the junction; a read error may be the cause. The rearrangement uses TRBV20-1 and TRBJ2-7; no clear D gene. The CDR3 totals 13 residues. Germline V gene data show CDR1 as DFQATT and CDR2 as SNEGSKA (reference sequence). CDR3 region: CSAREAATYEQYF. The CDR3 DNA reads TGCAGTGCGAGAGAGGCGGCCACCTACGAGCAGTACTTC.

In this sample, this clonotype turned up many times. This sequence joins TRBV7-9 and TRBJ1-1; maybe TRBD1 (5 bases). The CDR3 runs 14 residues. Germline lookup yields CDR1 SEHNR and CDR2 FQNEAQ (reference sequence). The germline V and J ends were trimmed by 5 bases and 6 bases, with 16 bases remaining between them. The CDR3 nucleotides read TGTGCCAGCAGCCCCGCCGCAGGGAAAGCTGAAGCTTTCTTT. This gives the protein CASSPAAGKAEAFF.

This clonotype showed up many times. This chain connects TRBV9 to TRBJ1-3, with TRBD1 as a possible D gene (6 bases). Germline V gives CDR1 SGDLS, CDR2 YYNGEE. The CDR3 sequence is 16 residues long. Trimming took 3 bases from V and 3 from J, leaving 16 bases between them. CDR3 amino acids: CASSGLQGKGGNTIYF. The CDR3 bases are TGTGCCAGCAGCGGTCTACAGGGCAAGGGTGGAAACACCATATATTTT. The variable domain in full, completed from reference TRBV9 and TRBJ1-3, reads DSGVTQTPKHLITATGQRVTLRCSPRSGDLSVYWYQQSLDQGLQFLIQYYNGEERAKGNILERFSAQQFPDLHSELNLSSLELGDSALYFCASSGLQGKGGNTIYFGEGSWLTVV.

This chain uses TRBV7-2 with TRBJ2-7, with 9 bases lining up with TRBD2. CDR3 length: 16 residues. V shed 5 bases and J 4 bases; nucleotides not matched to a gene: 12. Germline-derived CDR1 and CDR2 are SGHTA and FQGNSA. CDR3: CASSQVFSGSWYEQYF. CDR3 sequence (DNA): TGTGCCAGCAGCCAAGTATTTAGCGGGAGTTGGTACGAGCAGTACTTC.

This chain's CDR3 is CASSQEGQGYSNQPQYF. The CDR3 DNA follows: TGCGCCAGCAGCCAAGAGGGACAGGGATATAGCAATCAGCCCCAGTACTTC. The chain has TRBV4-3 and TRBJ2-5; 9 positions match TRBD1. The junction had 14 bases not matched to a gene; V was cut back by 0 bases and J by 9 bases. The CDR3 contains 17 residues. Germline CDR1 is LGHNA and CDR2 is YSLEER.

The sample holds a few counts of this clonotype. The chain employs TRBV18 and TRBJ1-3; no clear D gene. V lost 2 bases, J lost 2 bases, and 7 bases lay in between. CDR3 length equals 14 residues. Germline CDR1 reads KGHSH; CDR2 reads LQKENI. CDR3 in amino acids: CASSPTSTGNTIYF. In DNA, the CDR3 is TGTGCCAGCTCACCAACAAGTACTGGAAACACCATATATTTT.

This clonotype was picked up many times. The V and J genes are TRBV5-5 and TRBJ1-2, with D maybe TRBD1 (5 bases). The CDR3 contains 14 residues. V was clipped by 4 bases and J by 4 bases, with 14 bases between them. CDR1 and CDR2 from the germline V gene are SGHKS and YYEKEE (reference sequence). This CDR3 reads CASSRVQGPYGYTF. The CDR3 nucleotides are TGTGCCAGCAGCCGAGTGCAGGGCCCCTATGGCTACACCTTC.

The chain joins TRBV27 to TRBJ2-2; no reliable D call. V lost 5 bases and J lost 3, with 7 bases in between. This CDR3 has 13 residues. Germline assignment: CDR1 MNHEY and CDR2 SMNVEV (reference sequence). The CDR3 DNA reads as TGTGCCAGCAGTAGAGTTGACACCGGGGAGCTGTTTTTT. Translating gives CASSRVDTGELFF.

This clonotype was recorded at least ten times. The rearrangement links TRBV27 to TRBJ1-2; D may be TRBD1 (5 bases). The ends were cut back, 2 bases at V and 4 bases at J, with 11 bases in the middle. Germline V CDR1 and CDR2: MNHEY, SMNVEV (reference sequence). The CDR3 runs 14 residues. The CDR3 protein is CASSLLSGRYGYTF. DNA of the CDR3: TGTGCCAGCAGTTTACTTTCAGGGCGCTATGGCTACACCTTC.

This clonotype was recorded once. A clone one base away is much larger, so this may be a read error. V usage is TRBV5-1 and J usage is TRBJ2-5; 7 positions match TRBD1. After removal of 1 base from V and 1 base from J, the junction contained 4 bases not matched to a gene. The V gene's germline CDR1 is SGHRS and CDR2 YFSETQ. This CDR3 has 15 residues. In DNA form, the CDR3 reads TGCGCCAGCAGCTTGAGTGGGACAGCCCAAGAGACCCAGTACTTC. Translation gives CASSLSGTAQETQYF. Full variable domain (missing parts from reference TRBV5-1 and TRBJ2-5): KAGVTQTPRYLIKTRGQQVTLSCSPISGHRSVSWYQQTPGQGLQFLFEYFSETQRNKGNFPGRFSGRQFSNSRSEMNVSTLELGDSALYLCASSLSGTAQETQYFGPGTRLLVL.

This clonotype showed up many times. The chain recombines TRBV19 with TRBJ1-5; D ambiguous. The germline CDR1 and CDR2 sequences are LNHDA and SQIVND (reference sequence). The CDR3 covers 13 residues. V was shortened by 3 bases and J by 5 bases, with 8 bases between the two germline ends. Here the CDR3 DNA reads TGTGCCAGTAGTATCGCCGGGGATCAGCCCCAGCATTTT. This gives the protein CASSIAGDQPQHF.

The chain couples TRBV2 to TRBJ1-2; D uncertain. The germline V gene has CDR1 SNHLY and CDR2 FYNNEI. The V end lost 6 bases, the J end lost 0 bases, and 14 bases lay between the germline ends. The CDR3 has 15 residues. The CDR3 coding sequence is TGTGCCAGCAGAGCAGTGGGAAGTTCTAACTATGGCTACACCTTC. It is translated as CASRAVGSSNYGYTF.

Comments on this clonotype: The junction shows a germline mismatch at one end, possibly a read error. This chain connects TRBV2 to TRBJ2-3; perhaps TRBD2 as D (5 bases). Germline V CDR1 and CDR2: SNHLY, FYNNEI. The CDR3 contains 13 residues. CDR3 sequence reads: CTSMRGIADTQYF. The CDR3 coding sequence is TGTACCAGCATGAGAGGGATCGCAGATACGCAGTATTTT.

This clonotype was recorded at least ten times. This rearrangement joins TRBV19 to TRBJ1-2, with D unclear. The CDR3 is 15 residues long. Germline CDR1 LNHDA, CDR2 SQIVND (reference sequence). Deletions cut 3 bases from V and 6 bases from J, with 17 bases between. The CDR3: CASSISALNKDGYTF. CDR3 DNA: TGTGCCAGTAGTATCAGTGCGCTAAACAAAGATGGCTACACCTTC.

This sequence joins TRBV15 and TRBJ2-7; 9 bases map to TRBD2. The V segment lost 1 base and the J segment 3 bases; nucleotides outside the gene matches: 1. The length of the CDR3 is 14 residues. Germline V gene lookup returns CDR1 LNHNV and CDR2 YYDKDF (reference sequence). CDR3 residues: CATSRVTSGYEQYF. CDR3 DNA: TGTGCCACCAGCAGAGTGACTAGCGGCTACGAGCAGTACTTC.

This clonotype was seen ten or more times. The genes are TRBV24-1 and TRBJ2-5; a weak D match, TRBD1 (6 bases). V shed 4 bases and J shed 2 bases, with 10 bases lying between them. The CDR3 totals 14 residues. In germline, CDR1 is KGHDR, CDR2 SFDVKD. The CDR3 loop is CATSDRTAQETQYF. CDR3 DNA: TGTGCCACCAGTGACCGGACAGCTCAAGAGACCCAGTACTTC.

The chain has TRBV7-8 and TRBJ2-5; D is uncertain. CDR1 is SGHVS and CDR2 is FQNEAQ in the germline V gene. The ends were cut back, 5 bases at V and 4 bases at J, with 8 bases in the middle. The CDR3 runs to 12 residues. The CDR3 DNA is TGTGCCAGCAGCCCAAACGCAGAGACCCAGTACTTC. Translation gives CASSPNAETQYF.